This record looks at one T cell receptor beta chain sequence and its context. Its antigen target is currently unknown. Base qualities are missing; no much larger clone stands one base away. Patients with autoimmune disease history or receiving systemic immunosuppression were excluded from the trial. Peripheral blood for TCR sequencing was collected from all dose cohorts at baseline, on cycle 4 day 1, and on cycle 7 day 1. The samples were taken from a phase I, first-in-human, multicenter, open-label dose-escalation trial of ivuxolimab. Adults with locally advanced or metastatic melanoma, renal cell carcinoma, hepatocellular carcinoma or head and neck squamous cell carcinoma were enrolled in the trial. Before TCR sequencing, CD4+ T cells and CD8+ T cells from peripheral blood were sorted into separate populations. For sequencing of the TCRbeta CDR3 region, genomic DNA was extracted from the sorted cells. The immunoSEQ Assay was used to sequence the TCRbeta CDR3 regions. In TCRdb, the immuneACCESS table is reduced to in-frame sequences with V and J assigned. These tables do not hold every clone; where another copy was compared, an unresolved V gene accounts for under half, and the others remain unexplained. The sample records roughly 35,000 clones, around 73% of which are singletons. In total, the top ten clones hold roughly 12% of the sample.

This sample stems from a study of OX40 agonist ivuxolimab in advanced cancers. Background on the whole study: Ivuxolimab, which targeted the costimulatory receptor OX40 (CD134), was an agonistic, fully human IgG2 monoclonal antibody. Intravenous ivuxolimab was administered to patients every 2 weeks at six dose levels: 0.01, 0.1, 0.3, 1.5, 3 and 10 mg/kg. Of the approximately 50 dose-escalation patients, hepatocellular carcinoma was present in roughly 19, melanoma in roughly 15, renal cell carcinoma in 9 and head and neck cancer in 9. A male proportion of about 79% and a mean age of approximately 61 years, ranging from about 20 to 85, were recorded for the dose-escalation cohort. Patients were allowed to have had prior anti-PD-1, anti-PD-L1 or anti-CTLA-4 therapy, and 40% of the dose-escalation patients had previously received checkpoint inhibitors. Partial responses occurred in three dose-escalation patients: two with cutaneous melanoma and one with hepatocellular carcinoma. Peripheral TCRbeta sequencing was intended to test whether TCR sequence diversity was altered and clonal T-cell expansion was caused by ivuxolimab. The paper describes the monotherapy dose-escalation part (N = 52 patients) of the phase I trial of ivuxolimab.

General findings and caveats noted by the study authors: After ivuxolimab, more expanded clones were found on average in CD8+ T cells than in CD4+ T cells. The antigen specificity of the clonally expanded peripheral T cells was not determined. At doses from 0.1 to 3.0 mg/kg, clonal expansion was seen in both CD4+ and CD8+ blood T cells between baseline and week 6. Low levels of normalized T-cell clonal expansion were also seen in some nonresponding patients. In the 0.1-3.0 mg/kg groups, partial responders had among the lowest normalized peripheral clonal expansion, particularly in CD8+ T cells.

V is pared back by 5 bases and J by 2 bases, with 14 bases lying between the germline termini. Its CDR3 holds 15 amino acids, cysteine through phenylalanine. The entry retains the CDR3 DNA only, 45 bases that are in frame from base 1. For CDR1 and CDR2, the germline V gene lists SGHTA and FQGTGA. The rearranged segments are TRBV7-3 and TRBJ2-3; D gene: possibly TRBD2, on 6 matching bases. The TCR was taken from an adult with an advanced solid tumor such as melanoma, head and neck, liver or kidney cancer. The sequencing used CD4+ or CD8+ T cells sorted from blood, collected in a trial of the OX40 agonist ivuxolimab. This receptor has the CDR3 CASSRRGGATDTQYF. The DNA sequence is given as TGTGCCAGCAGCCGCCGGGGCGGGGCCACAGATACGCAGTATTTT.